The 32 T cell receptor beta chains below all came from one sample that was sequenced in a study of T-cell reconstitution after alpha-beta-depleted transplantation in children. The TCRbeta library was prepared with unique molecular identifiers. TCRdb re-analysed the PCR reads in MiXCR, keeping a single row per CDR3 protein. The table records about 90,000 distinct CDR3 sequences, less than 20% of them present only once. Sequenced here: PBMCs, mostly from graft donor cells, sampled 180 days after TCRalphabeta/CD19-depleted stem cell transplant. The receptors stem from a male patient between 2 and 10 years old who had a stem cell transplant for acute lymphoblastic leukemia, so the T cells may come from the graft donor.

This clonotype was seen only a few times. V and J are TRBV5-1 and TRBJ2-7, with 8 bases lining up with TRBD1. CDR3 size: 14 residues. The germline V gene has CDR1 SGHRS and CDR2 YFSETQ. After removal of 5 bases from V and 5 bases from J, the junction contained 9 bases not matched to a gene. CDR3 sequence: CASRQGQDLHEQYF. CDR3 sequence (DNA): TGCGCCAGCAGACAGGGACAGGACCTCCACGAGCAGTACTTC.

The chain couples TRBV12-3 or TRBV12-4 to TRBJ1-2; no reliable D call. The CDR3 has 15 amino acids. Trimming removed 2 bases at V and 7 bases at J, with 17 bases between. CDR3 nucleotide sequence: TGTGCCAGCAGTTTACCGGGAGAGAGGAGTTCTGGCTACACCTTC. This encodes CASSLPGERSSGYTF.

This chain connects TRBV29-1 to TRBJ1-1; D remains unclear. Germline CDR1 reads SQVTM; CDR2 reads ANQGSEA. CDR3 size: 14 residues. The V and J ends lost 4 bases and 4 bases respectively, with 16 bases between them. CDR3 sequence reads: CSVGSAGSGTEAFF. The CDR3 DNA reads TGCAGCGTTGGGTCGGCGGGGTCGGGCACTGAAGCTTTCTTT. The complete variable domain, with remaining parts taken from reference TRBV29-1 and TRBJ1-1, reads SAVISQKPSRDICQRGTSLTIQCQVDSQVTMMFWYRQQPGQSLTLIATANQGSEATYESGFVIDKFPISRPNLTFSTLTVSNMSPEDSSIYLCSVGSAGSGTEAFFGQGTRLTVV.

This clonotype was observed a few times. The V call is TRBV12-3 or TRBV12-4, the J call TRBJ2-1; D is ambiguous. This CDR3 has 11 residues. The V end lost 6 bases, the J end lost 12 bases, and 12 bases lay between the germline ends. CDR3 region: CASSPQFGQFF. Here the CDR3 DNA reads TGTGCCAGCAGCCCCCAATTCGGGCAGTTCTTC.

As DNA, the CDR3 is TGCAGTTGCCAGACTAGCGACGCCTACGAGCAGTACTTC. Translating gives CSCQTSDAYEQYF. The chain uses TRBV20-1 and TRBJ2-7, with TRBD2 matching 8 bases. This CDR3 contains 13 residues. Losses at the gene ends were 8 bases for V and 2 bases for J; bases not matched to a gene: 8. The germline V gene encodes CDR1 DFQATT and CDR2 SNEGSKA (reference sequence).

This clonotype was counted between two and nine times. The V and J genes are TRBV29-1 and TRBJ1-1; D is unclear. Germline V CDR1 and CDR2: SQVTM, ANQGSEA. This CDR3 spans 13 amino acids. V was shortened by 3 bases and J by 0 bases, with 8 bases between the two germline ends. Here the CDR3 DNA reads TGCAGCGTTGAGAAGCCCATGAACACTGAAGCTTTCTTT. Residues: CSVEKPMNTEAFF.

This clonotype was found a few times. The chain carries TRBV5-1 and TRBJ1-5, with D possibly being TRBD1 (5 bases). The germline V gene has CDR1 SGHRS and CDR2 YFSETQ. V was trimmed by 4 bases and J by 5 bases, leaving 10 bases between them. The CDR3 has 13 amino acids. The CDR3 DNA is TGCGCCAGCAGCGAATGGGGGGATCAGCCCCAGCATTTT. Translating it yields CASSEWGDQPQHF.

This chain connects TRBV6-1 to TRBJ1-1; the D is unclear. Per the germline V gene, CDR1 is MNHNS and CDR2 is SASEGT. This CDR3 contains 11 residues. With 5 bases removed from V and 8 bases from J, the gap between germline ends came to 9 bases. The CDR3 bases are TGTGCCAGCAGTAACATGGGGGAAGCTTTCTTT. Amino acids: CASSNMGEAFF.

This clonotype was observed a handful of times. This sequence joins TRBV29-1 and TRBJ2-1; D ambiguous. V gave up 4 bases and J gave up 5 bases, with 3 bases separating them. CDR3 length: 10 residues. Germline CDR1 SQVTM, CDR2 ANQGSEA. The CDR3 nucleotides are TGCAGCGTTGTCCACAATGAGCAGTTCTTC. This sequence encodes CSVVHNEQFF.

This clonotype was found a few times. The chain employs TRBV14 and TRBJ2-3; D might be TRBD1 or TRBD2, each matching 6 bases. This CDR3 is built from 16 residues. Germline lookup yields CDR1 SGHDN and CDR2 FVKESK. Trimming shortened V by 0 bases and J by 2 bases, and 12 bases separated the two germline ends. CDR3 bases: TGTGCCAGCAGCCAAGATTGGGGGGCCCTCACAGATACGCAGTATTTT. This codes for CASSQDWGALTDTQYF.

The rearrangement joins TRBV7-9 to TRBJ1-5; 8 bases are a match to TRBD1. The CDR3 extends over 16 amino acids. Germline V CDR1 and CDR2: SEHNR, FQNEAQ (reference sequence). J lost 3 bases, V lost 4 bases, and 8 bases had no gene match. The CDR3 region has the DNA TGTGCCAGCAGCTCCTTCGGGACAGGCTACAATCAGCCCCAGCATTTT. Protein product: CASSSFGTGYNQPQHF.

V gene TRBV29-1 combines with J gene TRBJ2-7, with D unclear. The germline V and J ends were trimmed by 5 bases and 3 bases, with 11 bases remaining between them. The V gene's germline CDR1 is SQVTM and CDR2 ANQGSEA. CDR3 length: 12 residues. The DNA of the CDR3 is TGCAGCGTTCAGGTCTGCTTCTACGAGCAGTACTTC. This codes for CSVQVCFYEQYF.

In the case of this clonotype: A read error may be the cause here, since a much bigger clone is one base away. The gene calls are TRBV10-2 and TRBJ2-1, with 9 bases that match TRBD2. The length of the CDR3 is 15 residues. The junction had 13 bases not matched to a gene; V was cut back by 10 bases and J by 6 bases. Germline V CDR1 and CDR2: WSHSY, SAAADI. The CDR3 DNA sequence: TGCGCCATCAGGAATAGCGGGAGAAGTGTCAATGAGCAGTTCTTC. Translated, it gives CAIRNSGRSVNEQFF.

This clonotype was counted many times. The rearrangement uses TRBV4-2 and TRBJ1-2; TRBD1 agrees at 11 bases. The CDR3 totals 19 residues. CDR1 and CDR2 (germline): LGHNA, YNFKEQ. With 0 bases clipped from V and 4 bases from J, the junction kept 13 bases outside the gene matches. The chain's CDR3 is CASSQDPPGQGGKFYGYTF. DNA for the CDR3: TGTGCCAGCAGCCAAGACCCCCCGGGACAGGGGGGTAAATTCTATGGCTACACCTTC.

The sample holds a few counts of this clonotype. The chain couples TRBV11-2 to TRBJ1-1; D is unclear. The germline CDR1 and CDR2 sequences are SGHAT and FQNNGV. V was clipped by 5 bases and J by 4 bases, with 8 bases between them. The CDR3 length is 12 residues. The CDR3 sequence: CASSGLGTEAFF. Written as DNA, the CDR3 is TGTGCCAGCAGCGGGCTCGGCACTGAAGCTTTCTTT.

The chain has TRBV5-1 and TRBJ2-1; D is perhaps TRBD1 (6 bases). The V end lost 4 bases, the J end lost 5 bases, and 28 bases lay between the germline ends. Germline CDR1 and CDR2: SGHRS and YFSETQ. This CDR3 spans 19 amino acids. The CDR3 here is CASSRWSDSGGRDNNEQFF. The CDR3 DNA follows: TGCGCCAGCAGCCGTTGGTCGGACTCTGGGGGCCGAGATAACAATGAGCAGTTCTTC.

The V gene is TRBV5-1, the J gene TRBJ1-1; no firm D call. Germline V gene sequence: CDR1 SGHRS, CDR2 YFSETQ. Deletions cut 0 bases from V and 4 bases from J, with 10 bases between. This CDR3 contains 14 residues. The CDR3 bases are TGCGCCAGCAGCTTGGCCCTGGAGGGCACTGAAGCTTTCTTT. Amino acids: CASSLALEGTEAFF.

V and J are TRBV6-5 and TRBJ1-2, with D perhaps matching TRBD1 (5 bases). Germline-derived CDR1 and CDR2 are MNHEY and SVGAGI. Trimming shortened V by 1 base and J by 0 bases, and 18 bases separated the two germline ends. The CDR3 runs to 18 residues. The CDR3 here is CASSYFPGGGVANYGYTF. The CDR3 DNA reads as TGTGCCAGCAGTTACTTCCCGGGGGGGGGAGTAGCTAACTATGGCTACACCTTC.

The genes are TRBV7-9 and TRBJ1-6, with D unresolved. The CDR3 contains 15 residues. CDR1 SEHNR and CDR2 FQNEAQ come from the germline V gene (reference sequence). With 5 bases removed from V and 4 bases from J, the gap between germline ends came to 12 bases. The CDR3 sequence is CASSILTLYNSPLHF. For the CDR3, the DNA is TGTGCCAGCAGCATTCTCACTCTATATAATTCACCCCTCCACTTT. The full variable domain, with the rest looked up from reference TRBV7-9 and TRBJ1-6, is DTGVSQNPRHKITKRGQNVTFRCDPISEHNRLYWYRQTLGQGPEFLTYFQNEAQLEKSRLLSDRFSAERPKGSFSTLEIQRTEQGDSAMYLCASSILTLYNSPLHFGNGTRLTVT.

This clonotype has just a few counts. This sequence joins TRBV4-2 and TRBJ1-1, with 7 nucleotides matching TRBD1. The junction had 3 bases not matched to a gene; V was cut back by 2 bases and J by 6 bases. Germline V gene sequence: CDR1 LGHNA, CDR2 YNFKEQ. The CDR3 consists of 13 residues. This chain's CDR3 is CASSQSRGAEAFF. The CDR3 coding sequence is TGTGCCAGCAGCCAATCCAGGGGGGCTGAAGCTTTCTTT.

This sequence joins TRBV7-2 and TRBJ1-3; D is unclear. There are 17 residues in the CDR3. Per the germline V gene, CDR1 is SGHTA and CDR2 is FQGNSA. With 0 bases removed from V and 0 bases from J, the gap between germline ends came to 12 bases. The CDR3 DNA reads TGTGCCAGCAGCTTAGCGCAGCCCCTGAGCTCTGGAAACACCATATATTTT. Translated, it gives CASSLAQPLSSGNTIYF.

The rearrangement links TRBV20-1 to TRBJ2-5; TRBD1 aligns across 9 bases. The V gene end was trimmed by 5 bases and the J gene end by 5 bases; junction bases not matched to a gene: 6. Germline V lookup: CDR1 DFQATT, CDR2 SNEGSKA (reference sequence). This CDR3 is 13 amino acids long. CDR3 coding DNA: TGCAGTGCTGTAACAGGGGGCGTTGAGACCCAGTACTTC. Translated, it gives CSAVTGGVETQYF.

This clonotype was observed a handful of times. The V and J genes are TRBV5-4 and TRBJ1-2; D gene ambiguous. V lost 5 bases and J 0 bases, leaving 14 bases between the germline ends. This CDR3 has 15 amino acids. Per the germline V gene, CDR1 is SGHNT and CDR2 is YYREEE (reference sequence). CDR3 loop: CASRRWTKANYGYTF. The CDR3 DNA follows: TGTGCCAGCAGAAGATGGACGAAAGCTAACTATGGCTACACCTTC.

The chain is built from TRBV20-1 and TRBJ1-1; no definite D call. V was trimmed by 3 bases and J by 0 bases, leaving 14 bases between them. The germline V gene encodes CDR1 DFQATT and CDR2 SNEGSKA (reference sequence). The CDR3 totals 15 residues. The CDR3 nucleotides are TGCAGTGCTAGCCCAGACTACAAAATGAACACTGAAGCTTTCTTT. Protein: CSASPDYKMNTEAFF.

The chain joins TRBV2 to TRBJ1-5; D not resolved. Germline V lookup: CDR1 SNHLY, CDR2 FYNNEI. This CDR3 is 14 amino acids long. Trimming took 2 bases from V and 2 from J, leaving 7 bases between them. The DNA of the CDR3 is TGTGCCAGCAGTGAATGGGGTGGCAATCAGCCCCAGCATTTT. Translating it yields CASSEWGGNQPQHF. The full variable domain, its missing parts supplied by reference TRBV2 and TRBJ1-5, is EPEVTQTPSHQVTQMGQEVILRCVPISNHLYFYWYRQILGQKVEFLVSFYNNEISEKSEIFDDQFSVERPDGSNFTLKIRSTKLEDSAMYFCASSEWGGNQPQHFGDGTRLSIL.

The rearrangement uses TRBV7-2 and TRBJ2-3; TRBD1 matches 9 bases. The V segment lost 4 bases and the J segment 3 bases; nucleotides outside the gene matches: 5. This CDR3 contains 15 residues. Per the germline V gene, CDR1 is SGHTA and CDR2 is FQGNSA. The CDR3 sequence: CASSSRQGGTDTQYF. CDR3 coding DNA: TGTGCCAGCAGCTCTCGACAGGGGGGAACAGATACGCAGTATTTT.

The chain combines TRBV24-1 with TRBJ2-6; D unresolved. Germline lookup yields CDR1 KGHDR and CDR2 SFDVKD. The germline V and J ends were trimmed by 4 bases and 4 bases, with 16 bases remaining between them. This CDR3 region has 17 residues. The CDR3 loop is CATSDLPHSTGANVLTF. CDR3 nucleotides: TGTGCCACCAGTGACCTCCCCCACTCTACAGGGGCCAACGTCCTGACTTTC.

The V call is TRBV6-2 or TRBV6-3, the J call TRBJ1-5; D gene unclear. The V end lost 2 bases, the J end lost 5 bases, and 4 bases lay between the germline ends. Germline loops: CDR1 MNHEY, CDR2 SVGEGT. The CDR3 sequence is 12 residues long. CDR3 protein: CASSYEYQPQHF. CDR3 bases: TGTGCCAGCAGTTACGAGTATCAGCCCCAGCATTTT.

This clonotype is deemed medium-sized (0.01 to 0.1%). The J gene is TRBJ2-3, the V gene TRBV7-2; D is unclear. Trimming took off 1 base at V and 2 bases at J, with 7 bases between the two ends. The CDR3 extends over 14 amino acids. CDR1 SGHTA and CDR2 FQGNSA come from the germline V gene. The CDR3: CASSLVTPTDTQYF. DNA of the CDR3: TGTGCCAGCAGCTTAGTGACTCCCACAGATACGCAGTATTTT.

Comments on this clonotype: A much larger clone is a single base away; this may be a read error. V and J are TRBV7-2 and TRBJ2-7; D remains ambiguous. Per the germline V gene, CDR1 is SGHTA and CDR2 is FQGNSA. The CDR3 covers 15 residues. The V gene lost 3 bases and the J gene lost 4 bases, with 16 bases spanning the gap. CDR3 loop: CASSFGSWYVYEQYF. CDR3 DNA: TGTGCCAGCAGCTTTGGCAGCTGGTATGTTTACGAGCAGTACTTC.

The chain couples TRBV4-3 to TRBJ1-4; no clear D gene. In germline, CDR1 is LGHNA, CDR2 YSLEER. CDR3 length equals 15 residues. The ends were cut back, 0 bases at V and 0 bases at J, with 5 bases in the middle. The CDR3 DNA follows: TGCGCCAGCAGCCAAGAGCGAACAACTAATGAAAAACTGTTTTTT. It encodes CASSQERTTNEKLFF.

This clonotype was seen only a few times. The rearrangement links TRBV23-1 to TRBJ2-1; D is perhaps TRBD1 (5 bases). TRBV23-1 counts as an open reading frame of uncertain function. This CDR3 is 15 amino acids long. Trimming removed 7 bases from V and 2 bases from J, with 15 bases in between. The DNA of the CDR3 is TGCGCCAGCACTGGCCGGCAGGGAACCTACAATGAGCAGTTCTTC. As protein: CASTGRQGTYNEQFF.